This T cell receptor beta chain was profiled in a study of technical replicates of blood from a few donors. The germline V gene encodes CDR1 SGHRS and CDR2 YFSETQ. This CDR3 has 15 amino acids. V was clipped by 4 bases and J by 12 bases; unmatched bases: 10. Assay used: immunoSEQ multiplex PCR; TCRdb lists only in-frame clones, some missing. The sample holds 70,000 to 80,000 clones; roughly 89% are singletons and the top ten take 0.3% to 0.4%. The origin of this receptor is a human donor in good health. Some clones in this sample may be carry-over from other donors' samples. What was sequenced was T cells isolated from PBMCs. The rearrangement uses TRBV5-1 and TRBJ2-1, with TRBD2 matching 13 bases. This CDR3 reads CASSAGLAGERGQFF. CDR3 bases: TGCGCCAGCAGCGCCGGACTAGCGGGAGAAAGGGGGCAGTTCTTC.